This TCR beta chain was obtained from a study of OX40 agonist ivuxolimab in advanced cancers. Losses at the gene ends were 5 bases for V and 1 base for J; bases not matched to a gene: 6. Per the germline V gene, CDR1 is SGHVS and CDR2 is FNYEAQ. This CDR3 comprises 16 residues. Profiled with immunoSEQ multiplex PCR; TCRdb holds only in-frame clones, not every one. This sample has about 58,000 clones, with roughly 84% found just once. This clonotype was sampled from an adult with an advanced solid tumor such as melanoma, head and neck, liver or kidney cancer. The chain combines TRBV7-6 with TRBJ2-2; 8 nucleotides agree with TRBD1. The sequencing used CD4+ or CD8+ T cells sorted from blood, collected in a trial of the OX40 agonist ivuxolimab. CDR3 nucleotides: TGTGCCAGCAGCCCGTCAGGGACAGGGAACACCGGGGAGCTGTTTTTT. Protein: CASSPSGTGNTGELFF.